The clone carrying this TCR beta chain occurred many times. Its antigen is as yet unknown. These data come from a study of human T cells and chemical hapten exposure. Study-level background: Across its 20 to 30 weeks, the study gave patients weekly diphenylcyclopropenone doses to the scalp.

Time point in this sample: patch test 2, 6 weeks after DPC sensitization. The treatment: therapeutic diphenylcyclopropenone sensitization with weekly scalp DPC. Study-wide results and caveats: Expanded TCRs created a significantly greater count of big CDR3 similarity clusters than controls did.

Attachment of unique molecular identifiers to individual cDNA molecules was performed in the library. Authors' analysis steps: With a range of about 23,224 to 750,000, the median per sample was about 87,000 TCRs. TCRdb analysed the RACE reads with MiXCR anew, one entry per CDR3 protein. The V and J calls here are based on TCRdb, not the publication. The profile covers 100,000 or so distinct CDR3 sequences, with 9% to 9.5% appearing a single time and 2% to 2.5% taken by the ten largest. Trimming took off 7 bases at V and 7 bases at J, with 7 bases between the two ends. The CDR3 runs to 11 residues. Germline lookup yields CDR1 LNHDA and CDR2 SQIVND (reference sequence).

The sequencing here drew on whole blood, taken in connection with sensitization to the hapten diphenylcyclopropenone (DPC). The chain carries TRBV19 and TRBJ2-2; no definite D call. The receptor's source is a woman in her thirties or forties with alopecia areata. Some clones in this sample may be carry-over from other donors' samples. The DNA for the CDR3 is TGTGCCAGTACCTCCCTCGGGGAGCTGTTTTTT. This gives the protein CASTSLGELFF.